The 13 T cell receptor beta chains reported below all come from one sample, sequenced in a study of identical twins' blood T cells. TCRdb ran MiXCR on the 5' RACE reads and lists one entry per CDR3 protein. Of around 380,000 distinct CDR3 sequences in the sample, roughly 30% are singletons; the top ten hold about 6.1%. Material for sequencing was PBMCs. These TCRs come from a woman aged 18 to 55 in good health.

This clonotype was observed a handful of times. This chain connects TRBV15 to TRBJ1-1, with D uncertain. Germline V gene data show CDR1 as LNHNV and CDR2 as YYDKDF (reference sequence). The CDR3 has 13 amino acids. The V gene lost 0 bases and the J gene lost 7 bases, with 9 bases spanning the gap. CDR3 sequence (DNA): TGTGCCACCAGCAGAGAGGGCGCAGATGAAGCTTTCTTT. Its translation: CATSREGADEAFF.

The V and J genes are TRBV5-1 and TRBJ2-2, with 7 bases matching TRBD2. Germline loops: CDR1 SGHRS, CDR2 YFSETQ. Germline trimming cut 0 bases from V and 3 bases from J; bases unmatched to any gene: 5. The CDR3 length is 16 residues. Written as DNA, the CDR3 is TGCGCCAGCAGCTTGGGCACTAGCGCGGACACCGGGGAGCTGTTTTTT. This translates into CASSLGTSADTGELFF.

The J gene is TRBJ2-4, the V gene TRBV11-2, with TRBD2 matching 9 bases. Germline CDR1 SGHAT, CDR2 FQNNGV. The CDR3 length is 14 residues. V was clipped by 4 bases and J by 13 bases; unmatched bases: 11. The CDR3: CASSYGRASGIQYF. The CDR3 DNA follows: TGTGCCAGCAGCTACGGACGGGCTAGCGGGATCCAGTACTTC. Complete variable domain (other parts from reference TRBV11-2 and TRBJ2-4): EAGVAQSPRYKIIEKRQSVAFWCNPISGHATLYWYQQILGQGPKLLIQFQNNGVVDDSQLPKDRFSAERLKGVDSTLKIQPAKLEDSAVYLCASSYGRASGIQYFGAGTRLSVL.

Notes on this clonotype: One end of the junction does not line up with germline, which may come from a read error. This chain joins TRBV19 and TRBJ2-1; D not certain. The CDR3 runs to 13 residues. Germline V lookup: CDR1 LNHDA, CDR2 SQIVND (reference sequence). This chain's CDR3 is CASSISTYNDQFF. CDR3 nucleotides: TGTGCCAGTAGTATTTCGACCTACAATGATCAGTTCTTC.

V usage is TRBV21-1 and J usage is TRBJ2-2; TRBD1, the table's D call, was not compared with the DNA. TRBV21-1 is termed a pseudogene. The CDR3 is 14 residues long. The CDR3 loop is CASSKGAPGGELFF. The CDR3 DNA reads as TGTGCCAGCAGCAAAGGGGCCCCCGGCGGGGAGCTGTTTTTT.

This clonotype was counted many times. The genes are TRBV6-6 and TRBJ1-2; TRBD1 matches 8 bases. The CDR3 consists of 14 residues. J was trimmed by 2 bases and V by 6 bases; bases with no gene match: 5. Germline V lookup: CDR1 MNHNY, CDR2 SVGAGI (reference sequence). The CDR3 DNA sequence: TGTGCCAGCAGCGGACAGGGCCTGAACTATGGCTACACCTTC. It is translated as CASSGQGLNYGYTF.

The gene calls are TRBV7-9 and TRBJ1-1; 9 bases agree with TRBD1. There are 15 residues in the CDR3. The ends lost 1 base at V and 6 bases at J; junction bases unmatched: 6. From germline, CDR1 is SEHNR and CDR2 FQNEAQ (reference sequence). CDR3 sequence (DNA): TGTGCCAGCAGCTTAGGGGGACAGGGACCCTCTGAAGCTTTCTTT. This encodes CASSLGGQGPSEAFF.

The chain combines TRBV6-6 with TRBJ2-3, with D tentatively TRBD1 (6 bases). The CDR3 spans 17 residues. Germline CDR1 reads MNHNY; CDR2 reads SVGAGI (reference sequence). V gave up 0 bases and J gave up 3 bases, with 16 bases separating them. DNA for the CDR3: TGTGCCAGCAGTTACTCGTTGGGGCAGGGGACGACAGATACGCAGTATTTT. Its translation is CASSYSLGQGTTDTQYF.

The CDR3 DNA reads as TGTGCCATCAAGGCTAGCCCCCCAGGGAACACTGAAGCTTTCTTT. Translated, it gives CAIKASPPGNTEAFF. The chain carries TRBV10-3 and TRBJ1-1; no clear D. V lost 7 bases to trimming and J lost 1 base, with 16 bases between them. Germline V gene data show CDR1 as ENHRY and CDR2 as SYGVKD. The CDR3 covers 15 residues.

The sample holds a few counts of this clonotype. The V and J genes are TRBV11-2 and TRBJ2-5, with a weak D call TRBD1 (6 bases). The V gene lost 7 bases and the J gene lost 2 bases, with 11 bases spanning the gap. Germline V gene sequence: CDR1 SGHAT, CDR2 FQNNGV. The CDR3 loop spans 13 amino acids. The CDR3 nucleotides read TGTGCCAGCACCCTGGACAGACAAGAGACCCAGTACTTC. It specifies CASTLDRQETQYF.

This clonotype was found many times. The CDR3 sequence is CASSLVGSTYNEQFF. The DNA of the CDR3 is TGTGCCAGCAGCTTAGTCGGGAGTACCTACAATGAGCAGTTCTTC. The rearrangement links TRBV11-2 to TRBJ2-1; D is possibly TRBD2 (6 bases). The V and J ends lost 1 base and 2 bases respectively, with 9 bases between them. The CDR3 extends over 15 amino acids. Germline V lookup: CDR1 SGHAT, CDR2 FQNNGV.

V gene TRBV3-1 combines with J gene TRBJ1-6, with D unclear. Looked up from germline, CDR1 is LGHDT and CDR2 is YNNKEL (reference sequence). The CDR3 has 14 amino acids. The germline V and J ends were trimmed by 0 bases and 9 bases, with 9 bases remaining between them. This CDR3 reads CASSQEPFTSPLHF. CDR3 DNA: TGTGCCAGCAGCCAAGAACCCTTTACTTCACCCCTCCACTTT.

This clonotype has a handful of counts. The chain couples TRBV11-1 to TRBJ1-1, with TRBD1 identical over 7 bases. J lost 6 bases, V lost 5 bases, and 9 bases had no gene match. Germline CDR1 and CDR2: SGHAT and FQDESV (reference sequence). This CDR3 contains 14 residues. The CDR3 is CASSPRQGRAEAFF. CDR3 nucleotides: TGTGCCAGCAGCCCCCGACAGGGACGGGCTGAAGCTTTCTTT.